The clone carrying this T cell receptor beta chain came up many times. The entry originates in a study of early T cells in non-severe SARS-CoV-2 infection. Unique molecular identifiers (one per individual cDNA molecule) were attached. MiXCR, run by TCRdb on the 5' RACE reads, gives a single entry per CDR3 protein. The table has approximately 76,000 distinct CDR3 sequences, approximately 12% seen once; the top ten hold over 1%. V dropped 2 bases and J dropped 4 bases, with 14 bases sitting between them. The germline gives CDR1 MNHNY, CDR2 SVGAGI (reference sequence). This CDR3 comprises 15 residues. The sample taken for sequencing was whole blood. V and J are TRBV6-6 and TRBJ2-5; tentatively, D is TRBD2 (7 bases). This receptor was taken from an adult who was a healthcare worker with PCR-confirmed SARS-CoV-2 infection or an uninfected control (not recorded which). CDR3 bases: TGTGCCAGCAGTTACGAGGGGGGGAGCGGAGAGACCCAGTACTTC. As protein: CASSYEGGSGETQYF.